The rows below give T cell receptor beta chains drawn from one sample of a study of blood T cell repertoires in COVID-19. Clones were read by immunoSEQ multiplex PCR, and TCRdb kept only the in-frame ones, dropping some. The data show under 500,000 clones, about 85% seen once. What was sequenced was PBMCs or T cells enriched from blood (not recorded which). The receptors derive from a woman aged 18-35 years with acute COVID-19. Both conserved end residues are part of each CDR3. Each record gives: D gene, V gene, J gene, clone size, CDR3 DNA, CDR3 protein. The D gene is left open where the match is weak. Clone size, where shown, is once, few, many, or a class for clones that have expanded.

TRBD1	TRBV6-5	TRBJ2-7	once	TGTGCCAGAGGGATGACAGGGATTAGCTCCTACGAGCAGTACTTC	CARGMTGISSYEQYF
-	TRBV11-2	TRBJ1-4	-	TGTGCCAGCAGCTTATTCCCCGGACAGCCAGTGACTAATGAAAAACTGTTTTTT	CASSLFPGQPVTNEKLFF
-	TRBV5-8	TRBJ1-4	-	TGTGCCAGCAGCTTTCCCAGGTCGGATGAAAAACTGTTTTTT	CASSFPRSDEKLFF
-	TRBV5-5	TRBJ1-1	few	TGTGCCAGCAGCTTCACGCAGTGGACTGAAGCTTTCTTT	CASSFTQWTEAFF
TRBD1	TRBV4-3	TRBJ1-2	few	TGCGCCAGCAGCCAAGGACAGGGGTATGGCTACACCTTC	CASSQGQGYGYTF
-	TRBV4-3	TRBJ2-2	-	TGCGCCAGCAGCCAAGAGGAGGTCGGGCGGCACACCGGGGAGCTGTTTTTT	CASSQEEVGRHTGELFF
TRBD1	TRBV3-1/TRBV3-2	TRBJ1-6	-	TGTGCCAGCAGACGGACAGGGACGGATTCACCCCTCCACTTT	CASRRTGTDSPLHF
TRBD1	TRBV9	TRBJ1-1	-	TGTGCCAGCAGCGTAGGACACAGGGGGCGATTGGGTTACACTGAAGCTTTCTTT	CASSVGHRGRLGYTEAFF
TRBD1	TRBV7-2	TRBJ2-1	-	TGTGCCAGCAGCCAGGGGTTGGGACAGACCTACAATGAGCAGTTCTTC	CASSQGLGQTYNEQFF
TRBD1	TRBV4-3	TRBJ2-7	-	TGCGCCAGCAGCCTATCCGGGACAGGGATCTACGAGCAGTACTTC	CASSLSGTGIYEQYF
TRBD1	TRBV27	TRBJ1-2	-	TGTGCCAGCAGTTTATCACCTATAGGGGGCGCATACTATGGCTACACCTTC	CASSLSPIGGAYYGYTF
-	TRBV12-3/TRBV12-4	TRBJ1-6	-	TGTGCCAGCAGTTTATATGAGGGTTCACCCCTCCACTTT	CASSLYEGSPLHF
-	TRBV2	TRBJ1-6	few	TGTGCCAGCAGTGTCCCCGGGGGGAATTCACCCCTCCACTTT	CASSVPGGNSPLHF
-	TRBV7-9	TRBJ1-2	-	TGTGCCAGCAGCTTAGGACCTCGGGATAACTATGGCTACACCTTC	CASSLGPRDNYGYTF
TRBD1	TRBV20-1	TRBJ1-6	-	TGCAGTGCTAGTCGCGGACAGGGCATTAATTCACCCCTCCACTTT	CSASRGQGINSPLHF
-	TRBV27	TRBJ2-3	-	TGTGCCAGCAGTTTATTTGCGGGTGGTTCAGATACGCAGTATTTT	CASSLFAGGSDTQYF
TRBD2	TRBV27	TRBJ2-5	-	TGTGCCAGCAGGACTAGCGGGCAAGAGACCCAGTACTTC	CASRTSGQETQYF
TRBD2	TRBV7-2	TRBJ2-1	-	TGTGCCAGCAGCTTGATAAGCGGGAGCTCCTACAATGAGCAGTTCTTC	CASSLISGSSYNEQFF
-	TRBV19	TRBJ2-1	-	TGTGCCAGTAGTATGACTCCGACCACCGAGCAGTTCTTC	CASSMTPTTEQFF
TRBD1	TRBV10-3	TRBJ1-2	-	TGTGCCATCAGTGAGTCGACAGGGATTGACGGCTACACCTTC	CAISESTGIDGYTF
TRBD1	TRBV2	TRBJ2-1	-	TGTGCCGTACAGGGGTCCTACAATGAGCAGTTCTTC	CAVQGSYNEQFF
-	TRBV15	TRBJ2-7	-	TGTGCCACCAGCAGAGGAGCGACCAGGGGAACTAGGGAAGAGCAGTACTTC	CATSRGATRGTREEQYF
TRBD1	TRBV7-9	TRBJ1-5	-	TGTGCCAGCAGCCAGGGACAGGGGCGATCCCATCAGCCCCAGCATTTT	CASSQGQGRSHQPQHF
TRBD2	TRBV9	TRBJ2-1	-	TGTGCCAGCAGCCCCCTAGCGGGGGGCCAGTCCTACAATGAGCAGTTCTTC	CASSPLAGGQSYNEQFF
TRBD1	TRBV28	TRBJ2-5	once	TGTGCCAGCAGTCCCGGGACAGCCCCTATGGAGACCCAGTACTTC	CASSPGTAPMETQYF
TRBD1	TRBV2	TRBJ2-1	-	TGTGCCAGCAGTGAGCAGCCAGGGGGCGGGGAGCAGTTCTTC	CASSEQPGGGEQFF
-	TRBV14	TRBJ2-2	-	TGTGCCAGCAGCCAAGACGTTCGAGCTCCGAACACCGGGGAGCTGTTTTTT	CASSQDVRAPNTGELFF
TRBD2	TRBV20-1	TRBJ2-5	-	TGCAGTGCTAGTTTATCGCGGGGGGGAGAGACCCAGTACTTC	CSASLSRGGETQYF